This paragraph covers one T cell receptor beta chain sequence. Its antigen specificity is not known. No per-base quality is available; no much larger clone lies one base away. Peripheral blood CD8+ and CD4+ T cells from healthy donors, Susac syndrome patients and multiple sclerosis patients were profiled using high-throughput TCR beta sequencing. Treatment-naive patients with stable or active relapsing-remitting disease fulfilling revised McDonald criteria were used as multiple sclerosis controls. Bulk CD8+ and CD4+ T cells were purified by magnetic negative isolation, whereas CD8+ TEMRA cells were enriched by FACS. Blood was collected in EDTA tubes and processed within 24 hours, with PBMCs isolated through density gradient centrifugation. PBMCs intended for TCR sequencing were cryopreserved in liquid nitrogen and were subsequently thawed in a 37 degrees C water bath. The sorted or isolated CD4+, CD8+ and CD8+ TEMRA cells had a purity of 90% or higher.

The data belong to a study of CD8 T cells in Susac syndrome (dated by TCRdb to about 2019). For the study in its entirety: Whether CD8+ T cell activation and differentiation in Susac syndrome was antigen driven was tested using repertoire sequencing. What the study reported, not specific to this receptor: The number of individuals in the TCR sequencing and HLA analysis was acknowledged as relatively small.

Taken from the germline V gene, the CDR1 and CDR2 loops are SGHRS and YFSETQ. Including the terminal cysteine and phenylalanine, the CDR3 comprises 13 residues. Solely the CDR3 DNA is kept, with 39 bases framed from the first base. Trimming leaves V shorter by 7 bases and J shorter by 6 bases, with the junction holding 9 bases beyond the gene matches. RNA was extracted with the RNeasy kit and about 0.5 to 1 ug was reverse transcribed using random hexamers. The immunoSEQ multiplex PCR assay, covering 54 Vbeta and 13 Jbeta segments, was used to amplify TCR beta CDR3 regions. PCR amplification bias was corrected by using a synthetic template baseline for primer optimization and computational correction. The source study handled its data this way. Only productive sequences were kept, with reads annotated to V, D and J genes according to IMGT and analyzed in immunoSEQ Analyzer. Clonality was calculated as one minus the Shannon entropy normalized by log2 of the number of productive unique sequences. For each patient and control, public and private clones were evaluated among the 100 most prevalent clones. Susac-specific clones were defined as absent from healthy and MS cohorts, around 1,000 published viral clones and other ImmuneACCESS disease sequences. Using fastp trimming at Q25 and MiXCR clonotype assembly, TCRdb reanalyzed the public sequencing data and kept in-frame beta chains. Every entry covers one CDR3 protein and lists the most common genes and DNA from its rows. The V and J calls shown here were made by TCRdb, not taken from the authors' results. A total of about 210,000 distinct CDR3 sequences appear in this sample, about 95% of them only once. The ten largest clones take up 0.085% to 0.095% of the sample.

The specimen was CD4+ T cells from PBMCs. The clonotype originates from a human donor with multiple sclerosis. The rearranged chain carries TRBV5-1 and TRBJ1-2, and 7 bases in between align with TRBD1. The CDR3 corresponds to CASGINGQDGYTF. Here is the DNA: TGCGCCAGCGGGATTAACGGACAGGATGGCTACACCTTC.